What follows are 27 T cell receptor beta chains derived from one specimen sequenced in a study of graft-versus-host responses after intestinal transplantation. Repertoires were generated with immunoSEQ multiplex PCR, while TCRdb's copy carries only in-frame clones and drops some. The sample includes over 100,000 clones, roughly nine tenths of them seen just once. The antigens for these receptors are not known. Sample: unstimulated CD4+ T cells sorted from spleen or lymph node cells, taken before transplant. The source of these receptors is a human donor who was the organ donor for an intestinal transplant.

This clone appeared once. The CDR3 loop reads CASSRATGGYYGYTF. The CDR3 region has the DNA TGTGCCAGCAGCCGAGCAACAGGGGGCTACTATGGCTACACCTTC. The chain has TRBV28 and TRBJ1-2; 9 bases are shared with TRBD1. From germline, CDR1 is MDHEN and CDR2 SYDVKM. The CDR3 loop spans 15 amino acids. The V segment lost 6 bases and the J segment 3 bases; nucleotides outside the gene matches: 8.

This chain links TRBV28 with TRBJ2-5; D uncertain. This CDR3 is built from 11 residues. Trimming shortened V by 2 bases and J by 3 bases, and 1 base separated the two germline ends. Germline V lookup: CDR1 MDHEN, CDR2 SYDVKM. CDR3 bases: TGTGCCAGCAGTTTAGAAGAGACCCAGTACTTC. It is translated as CASSLEETQYF.

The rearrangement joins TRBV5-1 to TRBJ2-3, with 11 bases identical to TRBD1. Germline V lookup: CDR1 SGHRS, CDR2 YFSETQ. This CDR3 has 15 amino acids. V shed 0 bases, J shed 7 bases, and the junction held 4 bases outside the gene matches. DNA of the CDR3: TGCGCCAGCAGCTTGGGGACAGGGGGCACGAATACGCAGTATTTT. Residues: CASSLGTGGTNTQYF.

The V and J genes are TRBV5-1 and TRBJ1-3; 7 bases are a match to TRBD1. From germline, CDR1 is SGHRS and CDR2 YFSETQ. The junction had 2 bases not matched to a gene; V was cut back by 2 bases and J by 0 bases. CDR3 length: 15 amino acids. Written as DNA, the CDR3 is TGCGCCAGCAGCTTAGGGGACAGCTCTGGAAACACCATATATTTT. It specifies CASSLGDSSGNTIYF.

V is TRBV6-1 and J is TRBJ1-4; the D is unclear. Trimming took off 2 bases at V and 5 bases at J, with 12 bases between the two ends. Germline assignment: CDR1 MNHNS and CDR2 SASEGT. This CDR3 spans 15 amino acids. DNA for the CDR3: TGTGCCAGCAGTGAAATAAGCGTCGCCAATGAAAAACTGTTTTTT. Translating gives CASSEISVANEKLFF.

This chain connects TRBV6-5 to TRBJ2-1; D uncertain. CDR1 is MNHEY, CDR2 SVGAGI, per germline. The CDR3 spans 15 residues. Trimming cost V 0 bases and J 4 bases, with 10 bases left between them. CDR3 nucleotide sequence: TGTGCCAGCAGTTACTCGAACGCGGTTTACAATGAGCAGTTCTTC. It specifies CASSYSNAVYNEQFF.

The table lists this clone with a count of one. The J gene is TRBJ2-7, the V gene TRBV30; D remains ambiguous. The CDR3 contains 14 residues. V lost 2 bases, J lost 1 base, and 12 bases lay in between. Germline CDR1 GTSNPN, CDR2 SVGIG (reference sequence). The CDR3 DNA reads TGTGCCTGGAGTCGCGTTGGCCTTTCCTACGAGCAGTACTTC. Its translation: CAWSRVGLSYEQYF.

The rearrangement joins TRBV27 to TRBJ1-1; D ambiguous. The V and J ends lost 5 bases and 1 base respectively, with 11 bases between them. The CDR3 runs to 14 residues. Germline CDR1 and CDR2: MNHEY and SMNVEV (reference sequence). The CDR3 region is CASSPRAPNTEAFF. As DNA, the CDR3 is TGTGCCAGCAGTCCCCGGGCCCCGAACACTGAAGCTTTCTTT.

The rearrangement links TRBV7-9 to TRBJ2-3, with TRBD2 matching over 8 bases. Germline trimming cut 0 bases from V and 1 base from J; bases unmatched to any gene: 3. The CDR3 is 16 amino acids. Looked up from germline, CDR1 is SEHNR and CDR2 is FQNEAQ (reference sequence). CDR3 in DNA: TGTGCCAGCAGCTTAGCTTTGCGGGAGGGCACAGATACGCAGTATTTT. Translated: CASSLALREGTDTQYF.

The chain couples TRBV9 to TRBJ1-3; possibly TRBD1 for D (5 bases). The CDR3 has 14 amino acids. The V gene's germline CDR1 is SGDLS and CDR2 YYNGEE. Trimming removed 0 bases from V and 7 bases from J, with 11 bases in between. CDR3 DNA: TGTGCCAGCAGCGTAGGCAGGGTTGGGAACACCATATATTTT. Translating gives CASSVGRVGNTIYF.

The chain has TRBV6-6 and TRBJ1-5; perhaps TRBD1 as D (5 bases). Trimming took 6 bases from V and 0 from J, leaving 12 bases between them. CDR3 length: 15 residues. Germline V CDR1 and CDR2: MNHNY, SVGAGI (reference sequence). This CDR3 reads CASSRPTDSNQPQHF. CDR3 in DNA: TGTGCCAGCAGCCGCCCGACAGATAGCAATCAGCCCCAGCATTTT.

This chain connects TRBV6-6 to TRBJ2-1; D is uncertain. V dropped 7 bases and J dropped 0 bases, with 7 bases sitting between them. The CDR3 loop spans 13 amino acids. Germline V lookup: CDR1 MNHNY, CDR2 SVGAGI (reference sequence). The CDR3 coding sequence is TGTGCCAGCATGGCTAGCTCCTACAATGAGCAGTTCTTC. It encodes CASMASSYNEQFF.

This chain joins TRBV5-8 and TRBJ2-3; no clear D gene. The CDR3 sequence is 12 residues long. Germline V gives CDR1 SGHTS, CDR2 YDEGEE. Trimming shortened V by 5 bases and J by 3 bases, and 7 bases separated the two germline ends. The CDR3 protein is CASSPETDTQYF. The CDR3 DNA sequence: TGTGCCAGCAGTCCAGAAACAGATACGCAGTATTTT.

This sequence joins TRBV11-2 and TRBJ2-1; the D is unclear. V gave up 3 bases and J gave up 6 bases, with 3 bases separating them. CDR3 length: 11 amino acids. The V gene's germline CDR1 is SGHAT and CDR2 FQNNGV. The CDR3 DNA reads TGTGCCAGCAGCTTGTTCAATGAGCAGTTCTTC. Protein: CASSLFNEQFF.

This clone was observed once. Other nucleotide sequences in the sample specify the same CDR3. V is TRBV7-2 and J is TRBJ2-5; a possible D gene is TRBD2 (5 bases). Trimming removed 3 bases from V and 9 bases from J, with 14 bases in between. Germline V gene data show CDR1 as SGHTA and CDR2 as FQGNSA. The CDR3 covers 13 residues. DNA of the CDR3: TGTGCCAGCAGCTTTTCACTAGAGGGCCCCCAGTACTTC. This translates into CASSFSLEGPQYF.

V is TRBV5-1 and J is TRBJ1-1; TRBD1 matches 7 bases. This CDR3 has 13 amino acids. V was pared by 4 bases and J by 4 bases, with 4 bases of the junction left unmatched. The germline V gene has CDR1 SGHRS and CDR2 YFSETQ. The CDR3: CASSIGQATEAFF. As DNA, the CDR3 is TGCGCCAGCAGCATTGGACAGGCCACTGAAGCTTTCTTT.

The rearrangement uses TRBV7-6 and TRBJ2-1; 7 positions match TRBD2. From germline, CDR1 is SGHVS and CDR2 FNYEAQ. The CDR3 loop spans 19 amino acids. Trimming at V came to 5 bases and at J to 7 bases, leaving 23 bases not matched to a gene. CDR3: CASSQRDASVRGRGNEQFF. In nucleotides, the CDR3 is TGTGCCAGCAGCCAAAGAGACGCTTCGGTGCGCGGGAGAGGGAATGAGCAGTTCTTC.

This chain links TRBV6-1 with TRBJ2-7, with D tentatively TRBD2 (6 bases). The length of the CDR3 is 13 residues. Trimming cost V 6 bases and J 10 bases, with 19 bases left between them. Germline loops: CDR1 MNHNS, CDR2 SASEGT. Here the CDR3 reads CASRWGVGTSQYF. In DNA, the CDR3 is TGTGCCAGCAGGTGGGGCGTAGGGACTTCTCAGTACTTC.

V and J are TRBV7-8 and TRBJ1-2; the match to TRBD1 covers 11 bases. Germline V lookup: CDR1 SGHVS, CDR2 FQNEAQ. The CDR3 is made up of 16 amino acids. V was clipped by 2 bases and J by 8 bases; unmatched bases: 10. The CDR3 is CASSLPGQGASGGYTF. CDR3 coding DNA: TGTGCCAGCAGCTTACCCGGACAGGGGGCCTCGGGAGGCTACACCTTC.

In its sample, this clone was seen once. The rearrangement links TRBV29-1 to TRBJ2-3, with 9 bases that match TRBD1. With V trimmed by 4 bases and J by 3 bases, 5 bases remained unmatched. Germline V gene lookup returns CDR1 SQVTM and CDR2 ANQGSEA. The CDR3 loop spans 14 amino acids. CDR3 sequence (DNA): TGCAGCGTTGCCGGGACAGGGAAAACAGATACGCAGTATTTT. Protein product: CSVAGTGKTDTQYF.

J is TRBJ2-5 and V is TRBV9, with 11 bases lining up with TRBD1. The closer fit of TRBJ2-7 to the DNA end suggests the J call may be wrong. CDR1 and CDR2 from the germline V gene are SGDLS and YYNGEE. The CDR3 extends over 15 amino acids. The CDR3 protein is CASSKGQGAAYEQYF. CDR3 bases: TGTGCCAGCAGCAAAGGACAGGGGGCGGCTTACGAGCAGTACTTC.

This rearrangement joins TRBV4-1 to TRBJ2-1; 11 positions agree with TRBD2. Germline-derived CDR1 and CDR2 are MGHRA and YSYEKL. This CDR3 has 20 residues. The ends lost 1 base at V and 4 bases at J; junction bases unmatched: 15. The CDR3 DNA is TGCGCCAGCAGCCAAGGTGCCGGGACTAGCGGTCCGCCCAGGTACAATGAGCAGTTCTTC. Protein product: CASSQGAGTSGPPRYNEQFF.

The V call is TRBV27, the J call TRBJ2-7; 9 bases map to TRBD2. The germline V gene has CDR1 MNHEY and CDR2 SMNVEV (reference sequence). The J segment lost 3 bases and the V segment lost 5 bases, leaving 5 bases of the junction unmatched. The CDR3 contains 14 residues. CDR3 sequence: CASSRREGSYEQYF. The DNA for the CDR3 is TGTGCCAGCAGTCGGCGGGAGGGAAGCTACGAGCAGTACTTC.

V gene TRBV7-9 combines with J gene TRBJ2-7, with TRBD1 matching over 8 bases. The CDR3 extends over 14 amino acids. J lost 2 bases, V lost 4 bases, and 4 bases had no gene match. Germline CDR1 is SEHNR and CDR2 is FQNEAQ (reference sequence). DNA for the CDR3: TGTGCCAGCAGCTCCCGGACAGGGCCCTACGAGCAGTACTTC. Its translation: CASSSRTGPYEQYF.

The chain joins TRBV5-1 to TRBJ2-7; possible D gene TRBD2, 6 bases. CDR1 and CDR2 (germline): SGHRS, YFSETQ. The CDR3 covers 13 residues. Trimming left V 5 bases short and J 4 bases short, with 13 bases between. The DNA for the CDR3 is TGCGCCAGCAGACTGACTAGTCAGTACGAGCAGTACTTC. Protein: CASRLTSQYEQYF.

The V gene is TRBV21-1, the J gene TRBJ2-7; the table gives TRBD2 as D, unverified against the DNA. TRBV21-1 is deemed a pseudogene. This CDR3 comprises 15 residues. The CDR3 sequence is CASSTGGGVLSEQYF. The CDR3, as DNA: TGTGCCAGCAGCACCGGTGGCGGGGTGCTTAGTGAGCAGTACTTC.

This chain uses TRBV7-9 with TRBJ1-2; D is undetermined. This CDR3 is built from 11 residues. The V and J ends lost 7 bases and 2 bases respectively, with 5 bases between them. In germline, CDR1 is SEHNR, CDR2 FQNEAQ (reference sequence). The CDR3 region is CASIGNYGYTF. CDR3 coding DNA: TGTGCCAGCATCGGGAACTATGGCTACACCTTC. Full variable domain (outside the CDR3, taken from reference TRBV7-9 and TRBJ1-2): DTGVSQNPRHKITKRGQNVTFRCDPISEHNRLYWYRQTLGQGPEFLTYFQNEAQLEKSRLLSDRFSAERPKGSFSTLEIQRTEQGDSAMYLCASIGNYGYTFGSGTRLTVV.